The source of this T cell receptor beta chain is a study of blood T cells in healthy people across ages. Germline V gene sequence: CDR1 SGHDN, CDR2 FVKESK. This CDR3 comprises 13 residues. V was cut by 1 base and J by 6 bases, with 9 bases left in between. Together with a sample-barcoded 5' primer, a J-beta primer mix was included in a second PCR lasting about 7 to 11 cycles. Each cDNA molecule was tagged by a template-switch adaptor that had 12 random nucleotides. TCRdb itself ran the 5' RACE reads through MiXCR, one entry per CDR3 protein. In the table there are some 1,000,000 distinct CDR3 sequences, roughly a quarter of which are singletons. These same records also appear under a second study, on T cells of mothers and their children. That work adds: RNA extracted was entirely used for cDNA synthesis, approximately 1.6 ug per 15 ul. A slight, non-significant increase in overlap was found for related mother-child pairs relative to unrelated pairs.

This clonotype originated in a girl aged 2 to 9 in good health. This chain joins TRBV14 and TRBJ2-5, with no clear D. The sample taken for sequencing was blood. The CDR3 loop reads CASSQGYPKTQYF. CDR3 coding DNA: TGTGCCAGCAGCCAAGGTTATCCCAAGACCCAGTACTTC.